This T cell receptor (beta chain) was retrieved from a study of regulatory T cells in long-lasting Graves disease. As to time point: newly diagnosed GD, antithyroid drugs for less than 3 months. The TCR library was prepared using RNA isolated from PBMCs. Both iRepertoire HTBI primers and Arm-PCR of CDR3 regions were used to build the TCR beta libraries. TCRdb fed the multiplex PCR reads into MiXCR, producing one record per CDR3 protein. Here the sample spans about 440,000 distinct CDR3 sequences, roughly 17% being singletons. Losses at the gene ends were 2 bases for V and 3 bases for J; bases not matched to a gene: 8. Per germline, CDR1 LGHDT and CDR2 YNNKEL (reference sequence). The CDR3 has 17 amino acids. The table lists this clonotype with many counts. This sample was shared with a second study, whose subject was T cells in Graves' hyperthyroidism and ophthalmopathy. That work states: Graves' hyperthyroidism is called stable when ophthalmopathy does not progress within 18 months. Primed by the HTBI set, a first-round RT-PCR was run on the TCR CDR3.

V usage is TRBV3-1 and J usage is TRBJ2-7; 12 bases are shared with TRBD2. The receptor comes from a woman between 18 and 29 years old with Graves disease. This specimen consisted of peripheral blood mononuclear cells (PBMCs), obtained at new diagnosis, from a patient treated with antithyroid drugs. CDR3 sequence (DNA): TGTGCCAGCAGCCAACGGGCCGGACTAGCGGGGTACTACGAGCAGTACTTC. As protein: CASSQRAGLAGYYEQYF.